The 2 T cell receptor beta chains in this list originate from one sample, sequenced in a study of blood T cell repertoires in COVID-19. The repertoire was sequenced with immunoSEQ multiplex PCR; TCRdb's copy has only in-frame clones and lacks some. This table holds over 200,000 clones, approximately 90% found once. The sequenced sample was peripheral blood. The source is a woman aged 40 to 49 who had recovered from COVID-19.

This clone appeared once. The chain joins TRBV7-9 to TRBJ1-2; no firm D call. The CDR3 is made up of 14 amino acids. V shed 5 bases and J shed 1 base, with 11 bases lying between them. Germline V gene sequence: CDR1 SEHNR, CDR2 FQNEAQ (reference sequence). Written as DNA, the CDR3 is TGTGCCAGCAGCCCGGTGCTGCTTAACTATGGCTACACCTTC. Protein product: CASSPVLLNYGYTF.

The V call is TRBV24-1, the J call TRBJ1-2, with unresolved D. There are 13 residues in the CDR3. Per germline, CDR1 KGHDR and CDR2 SFDVKD. V was pared by 3 bases and J by 7 bases, with 11 bases between. CDR3 DNA sequence: TGTGCCACCAGTGATCCGGGAGCATCTGGCTACACCTTC. Translated: CATSDPGASGYTF.